This T cell receptor beta chain was captured in a study of blood T cell repertoires in COVID-19. Here immunoSEQ multiplex PCR was the method, and the copy in TCRdb shows in-frame clones only, minus some. The sample lists approximately 200,000 clones, 87% occurring once. The CDR3 contains 14 residues. V gave up 0 bases and J gave up 8 bases; unmatched junction bases: 4. The V gene's germline CDR1 is SGDLS and CDR2 YYNGEE. Material: peripheral blood. The chain links TRBV9 to TRBJ1-4; the match to TRBD1 covers 7 bases. The receptor comes from a man between 35 and 55 years old with active or convalescent COVID-19. CDR3 region: CASSVDRGREKLFF. The CDR3 coding sequence is TGTGCCAGCAGCGTAGACAGGGGACGAGAAAAACTGTTTTTT.